One and the same sample provided the 9 T cell receptor beta chains below, sequenced in a study of T cells expressing NK-cell markers. TCRdb re-called the 5' RACE reads, yielding one record per CDR3 amino acid sequence without DNA. The specimen's table records a few hundred thousand distinct CDR3 sequences. Sequences were obtained from blood T cells: a sorted CD56 or NKG2C T cell subset, CD4+ or CD8+ T cells, or bulk PBMC T cells (not recorded which). The receptors derive from a man aged 18 to 30 in good health.

CDR3 protein: CATSRDYSGRLSDTQYF. The chain uses TRBV15 and TRBJ2-3; TCRdb's D call of TRBD2 is untestable without DNA. Germline assignment: CDR1 LNHNV and CDR2 YYDKDF (reference sequence). This CDR3 has 17 residues.

The V call is TRBV7-2, the J call TRBJ2-4; absent DNA, TCRdb's TRBD2 call cannot be checked. The CDR3 extends over 14 amino acids. From germline, CDR1 is SGHTA and CDR2 FQGNSA. CDR3 loop: CASSWTSGENIQYF. Complete variable domain (other parts from reference TRBV7-2 and TRBJ2-4): GAGVSQSPSNKVTEKGKDVELRCDPISGHTALYWYRQSLGQGLEFLIYFQGNSAPDKSGLPSDRFSAERTGGSVSTLTIQRTQQEDSAVYLCASSWTSGENIQYFGAGTRLSVL.

V and J are TRBV3-1 and TRBJ1-2; TCRdb reports TRBD1, a call that lacks DNA to check it against. The CDR3 contains 15 residues. Germline CDR1 and CDR2: LGHDT and YNNKEL (reference sequence). The CDR3 here is CASSQDPSGSYGYTF.

The V gene is TRBV10-3, the J gene TRBJ2-3; there is no DNA to check the TCRdb D call of TRBD2. In germline, CDR1 is ENHRY, CDR2 SYGVKD. The CDR3 sequence is 14 residues long. The CDR3 protein is CAITSGTSPYAQYF.

The CDR3: CASSPPQGANGEQYF. The chain is built from TRBV18 and TRBJ2-7; TCRdb designates TRBD1, a call that cannot be tested without DNA. The germline CDR1 and CDR2 sequences are KGHSH and LQKENI. This CDR3 is built from 15 residues. Based on the CDR3 plus reference TRBV18 and TRBJ2-7, the full variable domain is NAGVMQNPRHLVRRRGQEARLRCSPMKGHSHVYWYRQLPEEGLKFMVYLQKENIIDESGMPKERFSAEFPKEGPSILRIQQVVRGDSAAYFCASSPPQGANGEQYFGPGTRLTVT.

V gene TRBV20-1 combines with J gene TRBJ2-7. Germline assignment: CDR1 DFQATT and CDR2 SNEGSKA (reference sequence). The CDR3 totals 13 residues. The CDR3 here is CSARRSSTYEQYF.

The rearrangement links TRBV5-1 to TRBJ2-1; TCRdb's assignment of TRBD2 cannot be checked, as there is no DNA. Per the germline V gene, CDR1 is SGHRS and CDR2 is YFSETQ. The CDR3 loop spans 18 amino acids. The CDR3 loop reads CASTPGSLAGGNYNEQFF.

V gene TRBV12-3 or TRBV12-4 combines with J gene TRBJ1-3; TCRdb's D gene call, TRBD1, goes unchecked for lack of DNA. CDR3 length: 16 amino acids. CDR3 loop: CASRETGAFSGNTIYF.

The V call is TRBV29-1, the J call TRBJ2-5; TCRdb outputs TRBD2, but without DNA this stays unchecked. The CDR3 has 15 residues. Germline-derived CDR1 and CDR2 are SQVTM and ANQGSEA. The CDR3 is CSVPIGPRGEETQYF.